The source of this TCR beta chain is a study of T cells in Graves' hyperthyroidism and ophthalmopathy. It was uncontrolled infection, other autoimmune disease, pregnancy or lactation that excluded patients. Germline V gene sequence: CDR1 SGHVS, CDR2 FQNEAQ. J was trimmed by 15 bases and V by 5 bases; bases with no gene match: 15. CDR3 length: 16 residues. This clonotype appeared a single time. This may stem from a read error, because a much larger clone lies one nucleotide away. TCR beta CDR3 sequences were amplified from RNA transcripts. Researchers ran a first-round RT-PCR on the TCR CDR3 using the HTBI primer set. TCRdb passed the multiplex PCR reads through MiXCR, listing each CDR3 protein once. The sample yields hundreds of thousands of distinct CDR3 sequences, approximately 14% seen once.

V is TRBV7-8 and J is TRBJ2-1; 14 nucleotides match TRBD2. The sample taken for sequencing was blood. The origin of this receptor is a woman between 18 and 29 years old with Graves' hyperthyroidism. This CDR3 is CASSPTTGTSGSMTFF. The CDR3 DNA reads TGTGCCAGCAGCCCGACTACCGGGACTAGCGGGAGTATGACGTTCTTC.